The 26 T cell receptor beta chains below were found in one sample sequenced in a study of memory CD4+ T cells and cytomegalovirus serostatus. The data were produced by immunoSEQ multiplex PCR, yet TCRdb's version contains in-frame clones alone and is incomplete. In the table there are approximately 46,000 clones, roughly 74% of which are singletons. The sort gate was single viable CD3+CD4+CD8-CD45RO+ cells for memory CD4+ T cells. Sample: memory CD4+ T cells from blood. These receptors were collected from an adult in good health and CMV-seropositive.

The rearrangement joins TRBV7-9 to TRBJ2-1; D may be TRBD2 (6 bases). This CDR3 contains 13 residues. V was trimmed by 5 bases and J by 3 bases, leaving 8 bases between them. Germline CDR1 reads SEHNR; CDR2 reads FQNEAQ (reference sequence). The CDR3 nucleotides are TGTGCCAGCAGCGGCGGGAACTACAATGAGCAGTTCTTC. It specifies CASSGGNYNEQFF.

The genes are TRBV11-3 and TRBJ2-5; possibly TRBD2 for D (6 bases). V was clipped by 1 base and J by 1 base, with 13 bases between them. Looked up from germline, CDR1 is SGHNT and CDR2 is YENEEA. The length of the CDR3 is 16 residues. The CDR3, as DNA: TGTGCCAGCAGCTTAGGAGTGGAGGGCTTCCAAGAGACCCAGTACTTC. Encoded protein: CASSLGVEGFQETQYF.

This chain joins TRBV2 and TRBJ2-5, with TRBD2 identical over 7 bases. V was pared by 4 bases and J by 5 bases, with 7 bases of the junction left unmatched. Germline assignment: CDR1 SNHLY and CDR2 FYNNEI. CDR3 size: 14 residues. The CDR3 protein is CASSGWEGMETQYF. In nucleotides, the CDR3 is TGTGCCAGCAGTGGGTGGGAGGGTATGGAGACCCAGTACTTC. Complete variable domain (other parts from reference TRBV2 and TRBJ2-5): EPEVTQTPSHQVTQMGQEVILRCVPISNHLYFYWYRQILGQKVEFLVSFYNNEISEKSEIFDDQFSVERPDGSNFTLKIRSTKLEDSAMYFCASSGWEGMETQYFGPGTRLLVL.

The chain combines TRBV19 with TRBJ1-6, with 7 nucleotides matching TRBD1. Germline V CDR1 and CDR2: LNHDA, SQIVND (reference sequence). This CDR3 has 14 amino acids. The ends lost 1 base at V and 7 bases at J; junction bases unmatched: 1. CDR3 in amino acids: CASSIGDSNSPLHF. For the CDR3, the DNA is TGTGCCAGTAGTATAGGGGACAGCAATTCACCCCTCCACTTT.

CDR3 bases: TGTGCCAGCAGCCTTGGGGGTACAGATACGCAGTATTTT. Encoded protein: CASSLGGTDTQYF. This sequence joins TRBV7-2 and TRBJ2-3; D tentatively reads TRBD1 or TRBD2 (5 bases each). V lost 5 bases to trimming and J lost 3 bases, with 9 bases between them. This CDR3 region has 13 residues. Germline V gene sequence: CDR1 SGHTA, CDR2 FQGNSA.

In this sample, this clone turned up a few times. The chain uses TRBV18 and TRBJ1-1; D ambiguous. Germline loops: CDR1 KGHSH, CDR2 LQKENI. Trimming took 3 bases from V and 2 from J, leaving 7 bases between them. The CDR3 has 13 residues. CDR3 sequence reads: CASSPRRNTEAFF. The CDR3 coding sequence is TGTGCCAGCTCACCGAGACGTAACACTGAAGCTTTCTTT. The variable domain in full, with the rest retrieved from reference TRBV18 and TRBJ1-1, is NAGVMQNPRHLVRRRGQEARLRCSPMKGHSHVYWYRQLPEEGLKFMVYLQKENIIDESGMPKERFSAEFPKEGPSILRIQQVVRGDSAAYFCASSPRRNTEAFFGQGTRLTVV.

The table lists this clone with a few counts. The chain links TRBV5-1 to TRBJ2-2; no definite D call. With 5 bases removed from V and 3 bases from J, the gap between germline ends came to 5 bases. Germline V lookup: CDR1 SGHRS, CDR2 YFSETQ. The CDR3 is 12 residues long. The CDR3 DNA sequence: TGCGCCAGCAGGGTCGACACCGGGGAGCTGTTTTTT. Protein: CASRVDTGELFF.

This chain links TRBV2 with TRBJ1-4, with D possibly being TRBD1 (5 bases). The V gene lost 6 bases and the J gene lost 5 bases, with 13 bases spanning the gap. Germline-derived CDR1 and CDR2 are SNHLY and FYNNEI. The CDR3 has 14 amino acids. CDR3 coding DNA: TGTGCCAGCAGAGACAGAATAAACAATGAAAAACTGTTTTTT. Protein product: CASRDRINNEKLFF. The complete variable domain, with remaining parts taken from reference TRBV2 and TRBJ1-4, reads EPEVTQTPSHQVTQMGQEVILRCVPISNHLYFYWYRQILGQKVEFLVSFYNNEISEKSEIFDDQFSVERPDGSNFTLKIRSTKLEDSAMYFCASRDRINNEKLFFGSGTQLSVL.

This clone was detected once. V and J are TRBV10-3 and TRBJ2-2; D remains unclear. V lost 3 bases to trimming and J lost 5 bases, with 7 bases between them. This CDR3 contains 13 residues. CDR1 is ENHRY, CDR2 SYGVKD, per germline. CDR3 coding DNA: TGTGCCATCAGTGACCGTCCTACCGGGGAGCTGTTTTTT. Amino acids: CAISDRPTGELFF.

This clone was observed once. The CDR3 sequence is CASSADGGEETQYF. In DNA, the CDR3 is TGTGCCAGCAGCGCAGACGGGGGGGAAGAGACCCAGTACTTC. The chain combines TRBV9 with TRBJ2-5, with 8 bases that match TRBD2. The V segment lost 3 bases and the J segment 3 bases; nucleotides outside the gene matches: 4. There are 14 residues in the CDR3. The germline CDR1 and CDR2 sequences are SGDLS and YYNGEE.

This clone was counted a single time. The chain is built from TRBV5-1 and TRBJ1-1, with TRBD1 matching 7 bases. The length of the CDR3 is 15 residues. The germline V gene encodes CDR1 SGHRS and CDR2 YFSETQ. V shed 6 bases, J shed 5 bases, and the junction held 13 bases outside the gene matches. The CDR3 nucleotides read TGCGCCAGCACTTTCGGCGGGGCAGGGGGGACTGAAGCTTTCTTT. Protein product: CASTFGGAGGTEAFF. The whole variable domain, remainder taken from reference TRBV5-1 and TRBJ1-1, is KAGVTQTPRYLIKTRGQQVTLSCSPISGHRSVSWYQQTPGQGLQFLFEYFSETQRNKGNFPGRFSGRQFSNSRSEMNVSTLELGDSALYLCASTFGGAGGTEAFFGQGTRLTVV.

The chain recombines TRBV6-6 with TRBJ1-2; TRBD1 aligns across 7 bases. V lost 4 bases and J lost 5; bases outside the gene matches: 4. The CDR3 is made up of 13 amino acids. Germline V gives CDR1 MNHNY, CDR2 SVGAGI (reference sequence). The CDR3 sequence: CASSLGQEYGYTF. DNA for the CDR3: TGTGCCAGCAGTTTAGGACAGGAGTATGGCTACACCTTC.

The genes are TRBV5-6 and TRBJ2-2; 9 bases agree with TRBD1. Germline trimming cut 4 bases from V and 6 bases from J; bases unmatched to any gene: 13. Per germline, CDR1 SGHDT and CDR2 YYEEEE. CDR3 size: 17 residues. CDR3 DNA sequence: TGTGCCAGCAGCCACCCAGCCGGGACAGGGACCCCCGGGGAGCTGTTTTTT. Translating gives CASSHPAGTGTPGELFF. Full variable domain (missing parts from reference TRBV5-6 and TRBJ2-2): DAGVTQSPTHLIKTRGQQVTLRCSPKSGHDTVSWYQQALGQGPQFIFQYYEEEERQRGNFPDRFSGHQFPNYSSELNVNALLLGDSALYLCASSHPAGTGTPGELFFGEGSRLTVL.

The CDR3 sequence: CSVERSGGNYGYTF. CDR3 DNA sequence: TGCAGCGTTGAACGGTCAGGTGGGAACTATGGCTACACCTTC. The rearrangement links TRBV29-1 to TRBJ1-2; D gene ambiguous. CDR3 length: 14 amino acids. The V and J ends lost 2 bases and 2 bases respectively, with 12 bases between them. Germline V gives CDR1 SQVTM, CDR2 ANQGSEA.

The rearrangement joins TRBV19 to TRBJ2-7; 10 bases are shared with TRBD1. The V and J ends lost 5 bases and 4 bases, in that order; junction bases with no gene match: 8. Germline V CDR1 and CDR2: LNHDA, SQIVND (reference sequence). The length of the CDR3 is 15 residues. CDR3 DNA sequence: TGTGCCAGTAGTGGACCGGGACAGGGGATTTACGAGCAGTACTTC. Translating gives CASSGPGQGIYEQYF.

This chain links TRBV7-9 with TRBJ1-1; TRBD1 aligns across 8 bases. Germline lookup yields CDR1 SEHNR and CDR2 FQNEAQ (reference sequence). Losses at the gene ends were 1 base for V and 4 bases for J; bases not matched to a gene: 2. CDR3 length: 14 amino acids. CDR3 region: CASSLVTGGTEAFF. CDR3 nucleotides: TGTGCCAGCAGCTTAGTCACAGGGGGCACTGAAGCTTTCTTT.

CDR3 loop: CASSEGANEKLFF. CDR3 sequence (DNA): TGTGCCAGCAGCGAGGGGGCTAATGAAAAACTGTTTTTT. This chain joins TRBV5-6 and TRBJ1-4, with a tentative D call TRBD1 (6 bases). CDR1 is SGHDT and CDR2 is YYEEEE in the germline V gene. The CDR3 runs 13 residues. Trimming shortened V by 4 bases and J by 3 bases, and 7 bases separated the two germline ends. Based on the CDR3 plus reference TRBV5-6 and TRBJ1-4, the full variable domain is DAGVTQSPTHLIKTRGQQVTLRCSPKSGHDTVSWYQQALGQGPQFIFQYYEEEERQRGNFPDRFSGHQFPNYSSELNVNALLLGDSALYLCASSEGANEKLFFGSGTQLSVL.

The chain combines TRBV9 with TRBJ2-1; 9 bases agree with TRBD2. Per the germline V gene, CDR1 is SGDLS and CDR2 is YYNGEE. Trimming removed 0 bases from V and 1 base from J; junction bases left unmatched: 8. The CDR3 length is 18 residues. The CDR3 coding sequence is TGTGCCAGCAGCGTAGGCGCAGGGCTAGCGGGGTCCTACAATGAGCAGTTCTTC. Amino acid sequence: CASSVGAGLAGSYNEQFF.

CDR3 in DNA: TGTGCCAGCAGCCCGAATAGCGGGGGGACCTACAATGAGCAGTTCTTC. It is translated as CASSPNSGGTYNEQFF. V usage is TRBV14 and J usage is TRBJ2-1, with 10 bases lining up with TRBD2. With 4 bases clipped from V and 2 bases from J, the junction kept 5 bases outside the gene matches. This CDR3 has 16 residues. The germline gives CDR1 SGHDN, CDR2 FVKESK.

The chain carries TRBV21-1 and TRBJ2-1; the table's D call, TRBD2, has no DNA check behind it. TRBV21-1 represents a pseudogene. This CDR3 region has 17 residues. The CDR3 DNA reads as TGTGCCAGCAGCAAAGCGGGACTAGCGGGGAAGTACAATGAGCAGTTCTTC. Its translation: CASSKAGLAGKYNEQFF.

This chain joins TRBV29-1 and TRBJ1-4; D not resolved. V gave up 6 bases and J gave up 4 bases, with 6 bases separating them. CDR1 is SQVTM, CDR2 ANQGSEA, per germline. The CDR3 is 11 residues long. CDR3 sequence: CSVSHNEKLFF. The CDR3 DNA follows: TGCAGCGTCTCACATAATGAAAAACTGTTTTTT. The full variable domain, with the rest looked up from reference TRBV29-1 and TRBJ1-4, is SAVISQKPSRDICQRGTSLTIQCQVDSQVTMMFWYRQQPGQSLTLIATANQGSEATYESGFVIDKFPISRPNLTFSTLTVSNMSPEDSSIYLCSVSHNEKLFFGSGTQLSVL.

V gene TRBV5-1 combines with J gene TRBJ2-2; 7 positions match TRBD1. CDR1 SGHRS and CDR2 YFSETQ come from the germline V gene. The CDR3 loop spans 15 amino acids. The J segment lost 2 bases and the V segment lost 8 bases, leaving 9 bases of the junction unmatched. Written as DNA, the CDR3 is TGCGCCAGTGGGGTCGGGACAGTTAACACCGGGGAGCTGTTTTTT. It yields the protein CASGVGTVNTGELFF.

This rearrangement joins TRBV18 to TRBJ1-2; D remains unclear. Germline CDR1 KGHSH, CDR2 LQKENI. The V gene lost 0 bases and the J gene lost 3 bases, with 5 bases spanning the gap. The length of the CDR3 is 13 residues. The CDR3 is CASSPPSDYGYTF. For the CDR3, the DNA is TGTGCCAGCTCACCACCGTCGGACTATGGCTACACCTTC.

The J gene is TRBJ1-2, the V gene TRBV14; D gene ambiguous. Trimming took 0 bases from V and 1 from J, leaving 9 bases between them. Germline V CDR1 and CDR2: SGHDN, FVKESK. The CDR3 is made up of 15 amino acids. CDR3 DNA: TGTGCCAGCAGCCAAGATCTTCGCAGTAACTATGGCTACACCTTC. Translated, it gives CASSQDLRSNYGYTF.

The V gene is TRBV5-1, the J gene TRBJ2-2; D is possibly TRBD1 (5 bases). The CDR3 is 14 amino acids. Looked up from germline, CDR1 is SGHRS and CDR2 is YFSETQ. Trimming took off 4 bases at V and 2 bases at J, with 9 bases between the two ends. This chain's CDR3 is CASSLTGNTGELFF. Written as DNA, the CDR3 is TGCGCCAGCAGCCTTACAGGAAACACCGGGGAGCTGTTTTTT.

J is TRBJ2-7 and V is TRBV18; D is unclear. Germline CDR1 is KGHSH and CDR2 is LQKENI. The CDR3 contains 16 residues. V was trimmed by 3 bases and J by 4 bases, leaving 19 bases between them. This CDR3 reads CASSPDTGHASYEQYF. The CDR3 DNA is TGTGCCAGCTCACCTGATACGGGCCACGCTAGTTACGAGCAGTACTTC.